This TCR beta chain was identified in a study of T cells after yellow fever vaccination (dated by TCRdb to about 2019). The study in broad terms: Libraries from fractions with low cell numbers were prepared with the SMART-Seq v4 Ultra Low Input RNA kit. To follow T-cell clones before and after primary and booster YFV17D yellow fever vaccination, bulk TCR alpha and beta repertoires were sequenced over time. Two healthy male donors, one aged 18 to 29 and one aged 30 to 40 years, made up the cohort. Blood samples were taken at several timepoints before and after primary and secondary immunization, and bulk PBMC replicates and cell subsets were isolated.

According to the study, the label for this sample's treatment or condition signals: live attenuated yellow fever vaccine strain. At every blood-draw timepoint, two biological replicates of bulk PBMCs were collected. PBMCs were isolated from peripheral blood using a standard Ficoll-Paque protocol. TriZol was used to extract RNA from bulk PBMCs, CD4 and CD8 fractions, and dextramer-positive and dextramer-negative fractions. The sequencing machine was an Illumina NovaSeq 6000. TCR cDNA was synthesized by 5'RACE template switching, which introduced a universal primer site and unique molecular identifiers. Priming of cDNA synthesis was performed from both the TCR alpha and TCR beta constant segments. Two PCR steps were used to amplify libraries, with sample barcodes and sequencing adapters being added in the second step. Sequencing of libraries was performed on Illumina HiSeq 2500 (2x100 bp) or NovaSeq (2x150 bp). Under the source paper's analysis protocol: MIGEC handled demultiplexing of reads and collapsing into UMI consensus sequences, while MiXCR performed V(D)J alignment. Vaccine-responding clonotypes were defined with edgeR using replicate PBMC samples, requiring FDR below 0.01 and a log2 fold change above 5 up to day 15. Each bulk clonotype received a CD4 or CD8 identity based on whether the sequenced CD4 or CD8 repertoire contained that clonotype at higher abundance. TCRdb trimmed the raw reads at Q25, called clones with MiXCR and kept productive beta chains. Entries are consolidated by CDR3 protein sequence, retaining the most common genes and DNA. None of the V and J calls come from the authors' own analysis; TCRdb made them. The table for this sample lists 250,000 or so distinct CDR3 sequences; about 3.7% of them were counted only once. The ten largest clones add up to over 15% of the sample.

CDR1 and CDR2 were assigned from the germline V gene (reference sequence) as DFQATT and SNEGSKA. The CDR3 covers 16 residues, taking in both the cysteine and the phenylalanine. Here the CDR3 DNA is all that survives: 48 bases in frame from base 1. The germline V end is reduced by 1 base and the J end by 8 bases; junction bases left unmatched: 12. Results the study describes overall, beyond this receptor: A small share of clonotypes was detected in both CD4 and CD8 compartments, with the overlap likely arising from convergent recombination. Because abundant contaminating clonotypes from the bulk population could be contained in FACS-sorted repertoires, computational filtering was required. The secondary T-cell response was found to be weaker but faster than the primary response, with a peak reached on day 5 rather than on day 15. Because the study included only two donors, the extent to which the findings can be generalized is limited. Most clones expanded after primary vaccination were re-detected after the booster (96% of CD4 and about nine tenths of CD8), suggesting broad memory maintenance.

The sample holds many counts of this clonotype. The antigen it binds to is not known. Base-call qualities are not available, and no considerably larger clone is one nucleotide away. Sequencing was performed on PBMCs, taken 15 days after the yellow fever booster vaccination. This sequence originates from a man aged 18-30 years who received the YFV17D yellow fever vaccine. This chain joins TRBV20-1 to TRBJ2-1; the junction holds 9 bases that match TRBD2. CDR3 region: CSARVELAGLTDEQFF. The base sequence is TGCAGTGCTAGAGTAGAACTAGCGGGTCTAACGGATGAGCAGTTCTTC.